This T cell receptor (beta chain) emerged from a study of regulatory T cells in long-lasting Graves disease. The CDR3 loop spans 13 amino acids. Trimming shortened V by 6 bases and J by 8 bases, and 16 bases separated the two germline ends. Germline CDR1 reads SQVTM; CDR2 reads ANQGSEA. Arm-PCR with iRepertoire HTBI primers amplified the CDR3 regions for these TCR beta libraries. One entry per CDR3 protein, called by TCRdb with MiXCR from the multiplex PCR reads. The sample records hundreds of thousands of distinct CDR3 sequences, less than 20% being singletons. Time point in this sample: newly diagnosed GD, antithyroid drugs for less than 3 months. Making the TCR library involved RNA that had been extracted from PBMCs. These records were also assigned to another study, of T cells in Graves' hyperthyroidism and ophthalmopathy.

This sequence originates from a woman in her 30s with Graves disease. This chain connects TRBV29-1 to TRBJ1-4; tentative D call: TRBD1 (5 bases). The sequences come from peripheral blood mononuclear cells (PBMCs), collected at new diagnosis, from a patient treated with antithyroid drugs. The CDR3 spells CSVPGLRDEKLFF. The CDR3 region has the DNA TGCAGCGTCCCAGGACTCCGGGACGAAAAACTGTTTTTT.